The entry below gives a single T cell receptor beta chain sequence along with its context. 60 Vbeta and 13 Jbeta primers were used in PCR. Here immunoSEQ multiplex PCR was the method, and the copy in TCRdb shows in-frame clones only, minus some. The sample has just over 200,000 clones, 82% seen once. This sample is drawn from a study of cytomegalovirus exposure and HLA in healthy donors. V dropped 4 bases and J dropped 3 bases, with 18 bases sitting between them. Germline CDR1 and CDR2: MNHEY and SMNVEV (reference sequence). The CDR3 sequence is 16 residues long. The clonotype comes from a woman between 40 and 50 years old in good health and CMV-seronegative. Input material: PBMCs. V is TRBV27 and J is TRBJ2-5, with D possibly being TRBD1 (6 bases). In nucleotides, the CDR3 is TGTGCCAGCAGTTCTGGACAGCTACCTGTTGAAGAGACCCAGTACTTC. Amino acid sequence: CASSSGQLPVEETQYF.